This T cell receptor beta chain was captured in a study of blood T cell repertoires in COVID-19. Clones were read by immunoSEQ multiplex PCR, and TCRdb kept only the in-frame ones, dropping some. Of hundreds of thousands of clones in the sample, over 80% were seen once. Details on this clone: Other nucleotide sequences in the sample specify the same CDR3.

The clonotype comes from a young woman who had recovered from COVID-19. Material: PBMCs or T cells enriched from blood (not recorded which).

The CDR3 DNA is TGCGCCAGCAGCTTGGGTAGCGGGGGCGAGACCCAGTACTTC. Its translation is CASSLGSGGETQYF. This sequence joins TRBV5-1 and TRBJ2-5; 9 nucleotides agree with TRBD2. This CDR3 has 14 residues. The V and J ends lost 0 bases and 5 bases, in that order; junction bases with no gene match: 2. Germline V gene data show CDR1 as SGHRS and CDR2 as YFSETQ.